This T cell receptor (beta chain) came from a study of shared clonotypes between healthy human individuals (TCRdb year 2020). Study-wide context: A couple of women and a few men aged 18 to 49 years were included in the cohort. Per donor, three plates each were used for CD4 naive and CD4 memory, two for CD8 naive, and one for CD8 memory. Per donor, leukapheresis produced somewhere between about 0.9 and 9.5 billion PBMCs. To increase sequencing depth and limit assay-specific biases, different laboratories used diverse techniques to prepare libraries and sequence TCR repertoires. To estimate repertoire size and how much clonotype sharing occurs between individuals, the study deeply sequenced the blood TCR repertoires of about five healthy adults.

Comment on this clone: The specificity of this receptor is unknown. Qualities for individual bases were not recorded, and no much larger clone is one base off. The sample holds other DNA sequences that translate to the same CDR3.

Using the deep immunoSEQ assay, multiplex PCR amplified TCR CDR3 regions from genomic DNA. For each cell subset, the extracted genomic DNA was distributed evenly across all wells of several immunoSEQ 96-well plates, and each plate served as one replicate. For sorted subsets, each replicate PCR was loaded with about 0.2 ug genomic DNA, equivalent to 30,000 or so T cell genomes. Purified libraries were measured with a Qubit 3.0 fluorometer, size-checked on a Bioanalyzer 2100, and measured again with the KAPA Library Quantification kit. A separate single-read 150-cycle Illumina NextSeq 550 flow cell was used to sequence each immunoSEQ 96-well plate. Per the authors' processing: Because the immunoSEQ output held only junctional sequences and lacked quality scores, the filtering could not match the filtering applied to full-length reads. Sequences were annotated with PyIR, a Python wrapper for IgBLAST v1.9, using IMGT germline references to assign V/J genes and CDR3. Reads were removed for weak V/J assignments (E-value above 1e-6), missing CDR3, stop codons, out-of-frame junctions, or ambiguous translated residues. V3J clonotypes were defined as sequences sharing an identical inferred V gene, J gene, and CDR3 amino acid sequence. Percentage overlap between repertoires was calculated by dividing the number of shared unique clonotypes by the size of the smaller repertoire. RTK rarefaction, the Chao1 estimator, and Recon v2.1 estimates of unobserved clonotypes were used to assess repertoire richness. OLGA was used to compute generation probabilities for all TCRbeta clonotypes that the gDNA method yielded from several donors. The table was pulled from immuneACCESS by TCRdb, which kept in-frame rearrangements only. Such tables lose some clones; where checked, under half of the loss comes from unresolved V genes, and the rest has no known cause. Clonal size and the V and J genes are those of that table, whereas D and trimming came from the DNA. For this sample there are 660,000 or so clones; roughly 95% appear just once. 0.11% of the sample is taken by the ten largest.

CD8 naive samples were CD45RO-negative cells positively selected for CCR7, giving a CD45RA+CCR7+ population that excluded TemRA cells. The donors were healthy, HIV-negative adults who had no recently reported acute infections or vaccinations. Only Caucasian adults living in Nashville, Tennessee, USA were represented among the donors. After blood collection by leukapheresis, PBMCs were isolated using Ficoll-Histopaque density gradient centrifugation and then cryopreserved in the vapor phase of liquid nitrogen. Purity and quantity of every magnetically sorted T cell population were checked by analytical flow cytometry. From each sorted fraction, genomic DNA was isolated and quantified by UV absorbance on a Nanodrop 2000c. The paper as a whole reports these results and caveats: Even with the large sequencing depth, rarefaction of the sorted-subset datasets indicated that sequencing was incomplete. Because the study included a small number of donors, the genetic and exposure-history diversity represented was limited. Only blood was sampled, and tissue TCR repertoires likely differ from those in blood. Pairwise subsampling indicated that sequencing depth was expected to affect the degree of clonotype sharing among donors. Estimated clonotype richness was generally larger for naive than for memory subsets. About 5% of naive CD4, 3% to 4% of naive CD8, approximately 2% of memory CD4, and 0.4% of memory CD8 clonotypes were shared across four donors. Higher generation probabilities were observed for clonotypes shared by all four sorted-subset donors than for non-shared clonotypes.

The TCR sequence derives from a woman in her twenties or thirties in good health. The specimen sequenced was naive CD8+ T cells sorted from blood. The label giving this sample's cell subset or site can be read as: CD45RA+CCR7+.

The nucleotides read TGTGCCAGCAGCGTAGTGCGGGGACTGAACACTGAAGCTTTCTTT. Its coded protein is CASSVVRGLNTEAFF. The chain is encoded by TRBV9 joined to TRBJ1-1; a tentative D call is TRBD1 (5 bases match). The germline V gene sets CDR1 to SGDLS and CDR2 to YYNGEE. The CDR3, cysteine through phenylalanine, is 15 amino acids long. Only the CDR3 part of the read is kept: 45 bases, read in frame from the first base. V is clipped by 0 bases and J by 0 bases, and the sequence between their germline boundaries is 9 bases long.